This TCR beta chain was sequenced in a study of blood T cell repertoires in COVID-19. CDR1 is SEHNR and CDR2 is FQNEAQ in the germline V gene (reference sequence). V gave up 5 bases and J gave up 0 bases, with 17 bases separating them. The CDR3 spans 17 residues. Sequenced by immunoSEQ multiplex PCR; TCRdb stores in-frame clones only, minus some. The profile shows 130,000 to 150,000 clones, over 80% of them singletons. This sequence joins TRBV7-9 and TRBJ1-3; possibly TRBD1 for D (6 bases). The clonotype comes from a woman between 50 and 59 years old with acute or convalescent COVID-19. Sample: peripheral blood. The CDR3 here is CASSLRLGGASGNTIYF. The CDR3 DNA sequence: TGTGCCAGCAGCCTTCGGCTGGGGGGGGCCTCTGGAAACACCATATATTTT. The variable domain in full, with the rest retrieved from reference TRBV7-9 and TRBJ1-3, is DTGVSQNPRHKITKRGQNVTFRCDPISEHNRLYWYRQTLGQGPEFLTYFQNEAQLEKSRLLSDRFSAERPKGSFSTLEIQRTEQGDSAMYLCASSLRLGGASGNTIYFGEGSWLTVV.